The present T cell receptor (beta chain) was sequenced within a study of beta chain features in type 1 diabetes. Regarding the study as a whole: A closer apparent resemblance between naive, central memory and Treg TCRB repertoires was seen in patients than in healthy donors. Shorter TCRB CDR3s, moderately but significantly so, were found in Type 1 diabetes patients in all four CD4+ subsets. cDNA-based reads could over-represent cells with high TCR expression.

The entirety of the isolated RNA underwent reverse transcription, so expressed TCRB transcripts were sequenced. Around 3.5 million reads on average were seen across naive, central memory and regulatory T cell samples. The table came from immunoSEQ multiplex PCR; TCRdb's copy has only in-frame clones and leaves some out. Altogether 130,000 to 150,000 clones are present, about 13% being singletons, with the ten largest covering roughly 1.4%. As regards this clone: The target antigen is unknown.

The V gene's germline CDR1 is SGHVS and CDR2 FNYEAQ. The CDR3 loop spans 14 amino acids. V was pared by 5 bases and J by 2 bases, with 12 bases between. What was sequenced was central memory CD4+ T cells from blood. The gene calls are TRBV7-6 and TRBJ2-5; D tentatively fits TRBD1 or TRBD2 (5 bases each). This clonotype originated in a man younger than 35 with type 1 diabetes. The CDR3 protein is CASSGLGVQETQYF. As DNA, the CDR3 is TGTGCCAGCAGCGGCCTGGGGGTTCAAGAGACCCAGTACTTC. The whole variable domain, remainder taken from reference TRBV7-6 and TRBJ2-5, is GAGVSQSPRYKVTKRGQDVALRCDPISGHVSLYWYRQALGQGPEFLTYFNYEAQQDKSGLPNDRFSAERPEGSISTLTIQRTEQRDSAMYRCASSGLGVQETQYFGPGTRLLVL.